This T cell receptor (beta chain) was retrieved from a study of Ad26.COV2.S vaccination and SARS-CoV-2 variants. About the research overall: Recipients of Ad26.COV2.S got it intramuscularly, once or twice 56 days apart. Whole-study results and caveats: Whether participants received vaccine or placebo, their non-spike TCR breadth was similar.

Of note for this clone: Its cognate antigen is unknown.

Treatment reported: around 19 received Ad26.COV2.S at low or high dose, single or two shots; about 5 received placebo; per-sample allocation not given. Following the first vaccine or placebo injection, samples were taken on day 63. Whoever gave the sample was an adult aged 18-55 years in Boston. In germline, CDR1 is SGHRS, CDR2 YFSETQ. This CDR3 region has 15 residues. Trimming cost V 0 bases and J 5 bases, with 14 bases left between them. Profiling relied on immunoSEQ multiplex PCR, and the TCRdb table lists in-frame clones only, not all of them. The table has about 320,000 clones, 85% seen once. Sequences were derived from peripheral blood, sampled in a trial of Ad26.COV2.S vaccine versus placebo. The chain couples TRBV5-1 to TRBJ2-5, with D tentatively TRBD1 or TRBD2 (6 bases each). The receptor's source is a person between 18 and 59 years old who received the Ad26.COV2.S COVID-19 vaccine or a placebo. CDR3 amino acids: CASSLAGALVETQYF. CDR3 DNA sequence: TGCGCCAGCAGCTTGGCGGGGGCCCTGGTCGAGACCCAGTACTTC.